This passage covers 24 T cell receptor beta chains from one sample sequenced in a study of OX40 agonist ivuxolimab in advanced cancers. The library was obtained by the immunoSEQ multiplex PCR assay. Not all clones reach the TCRdb copy of this immuneACCESS table, which keeps in-frame sequences only. Checked studies attribute under half of the gap to unresolved V genes and leave the rest unexplained. This sample lists over 55,000 clones; about 89% were detected once. Clones ranked in the top ten supply more than 13% of the sample. This sample comprised CD4+ or CD8+ T cells sorted from blood, obtained in a trial of the OX40 agonist ivuxolimab. All receptors derive from an adult with an advanced solid tumor such as melanoma, head and neck, liver or kidney cancer.

The chain carries TRBV9 and TRBJ2-1, with TRBD2 matching 12 bases. Trimming took 4 bases from V and 7 from J; bases not matched to a gene: 3. This CDR3 comprises 14 residues. Germline CDR1 reads SGDLS; CDR2 reads YYNGEE. The CDR3 region is CASSLAGGRNEQFF. CDR3 nucleotides: TGTGCCAGCAGCCTAGCGGGAGGGCGAAATGAGCAGTTCTTC.

The table lists this clone with a count of one. The V and J genes are TRBV20-1 and TRBJ1-1; D is unclear. Between the trimmed V and J ends, which lost 6 bases and 5 bases, there was a span of 10 bases. CDR3 size: 11 residues. Per the germline V gene, CDR1 is DFQATT and CDR2 is SNEGSKA (reference sequence). CDR3 region: CSAQHRTEAFF. DNA for the CDR3: TGCAGTGCGCAGCATCGGACTGAAGCTTTCTTT.

The chain links TRBV27 to TRBJ1-5; D is unresolved. The V gene lost 5 bases and the J gene lost 0 bases, with 14 bases spanning the gap. The CDR3 runs 16 residues. Germline V gene lookup returns CDR1 MNHEY and CDR2 SMNVEV (reference sequence). Here the CDR3 DNA reads TGTGCCAGCAGTCCCTGGAGGGATTATAGCAATCAGCCCCAGCATTTT. Residues: CASSPWRDYSNQPQHF.

The J gene is TRBJ1-2, the V gene TRBV7-2; D is undetermined. Germline-derived CDR1 and CDR2 are SGHTA and FQGNSA. The CDR3 extends over 13 amino acids. V gave up 5 bases and J gave up 3 bases, with 10 bases separating them. CDR3: CASSKIRDYGYTF. The CDR3 coding sequence is TGTGCCAGCAGCAAAATTCGGGACTATGGCTACACCTTC.

The chain combines TRBV10-3 with TRBJ2-3, with 12 positions matching TRBD2. This CDR3 contains 15 residues. Germline CDR1 reads ENHRY; CDR2 reads SYGVKD. With V trimmed by 4 bases and J by 4 bases, 3 bases remained unmatched. CDR3 loop: CAISGLAGGPDTQYF. The CDR3 region has the DNA TGTGCCATCAGTGGGCTAGCGGGAGGGCCAGATACGCAGTATTTT.

The V call is TRBV4-2, the J call TRBJ1-6, with D uncertain. The length of the CDR3 is 14 residues. The germline V gene encodes CDR1 LGHNA and CDR2 YNFKEQ. V lost 0 bases and J lost 6, with 6 bases in between. CDR3: CASSQDDRNSPLHF. The CDR3 DNA sequence: TGTGCCAGCAGCCAAGATGACCGTAATTCACCCCTCCACTTT.

On this clone: Other DNA sequences in this specimen translate into the identical CDR3. This chain connects TRBV5-1 to TRBJ1-5; D possibly corresponds to TRBD1 (5 bases). This CDR3 region has 14 residues. Per the germline V gene, CDR1 is SGHRS and CDR2 is YFSETQ. Trimming left V 0 bases short and J 3 bases short, with 7 bases between. CDR3 nucleotide sequence: TGCGCCAGCAGCTTGGAGGGGTCCAATCAGCCCCAGCATTTT. Its protein is CASSLEGSNQPQHF.

The chain links TRBV7-6 to TRBJ2-5; 13 bases are a match to TRBD2. The CDR3 totals 19 residues. V dropped 2 bases and J dropped 4; count of bases not matched to a gene: 13. From germline, CDR1 is SGHVS and CDR2 FNYEAQ. Here the CDR3 DNA reads TGTGCCAGCAGCTTATTGGCAGGACTAGCGGGAGAACGTCGAGAGACCCAGTACTTC. This translates into CASSLLAGLAGERRETQYF.

V is TRBV5-1 and J is TRBJ2-7; 8 nucleotides agree with TRBD1. CDR3 length: 15 residues. With 3 bases clipped from V and 2 bases from J, the junction kept 7 bases outside the gene matches. Germline V gives CDR1 SGHRS, CDR2 YFSETQ. The CDR3 DNA follows: TGCGCCAGCAGCTCTACAGGGGGGCAAACCTACGAGCAGTACTTC. This encodes CASSSTGGQTYEQYF.

The rearrangement joins TRBV7-6 to TRBJ2-2, with 8 bases that match TRBD1. Trimming cost V 10 bases and J 7 bases; bases outside gene matches: 14. The CDR3 spans 15 residues. Germline lookup yields CDR1 SGHVS and CDR2 FNYEAQ. The CDR3 nucleotides are TGTGCCACCCTAACTCGGACAGGGTCGAGCGGGGAGCTGTTTTTT. It translates to CATLTRTGSSGELFF.

This chain links TRBV5-5 with TRBJ2-4; 7 bases match TRBD1. This CDR3 has 14 amino acids. J gave up 8 bases and V 3 bases, and 8 bases lay outside the gene matches. Germline CDR1 reads SGHKS; CDR2 reads YYEKEE (reference sequence). CDR3 nucleotides: TGTGCCAGCAGCTCGACAAACAGGGGTGACATTCAGTACTTC. Amino acids: CASSSTNRGDIQYF.

This chain joins TRBV6-4 and TRBJ1-1; TRBD1 is a possible D gene (5 bases). V lost 4 bases to trimming and J lost 1 base, with 7 bases between them. Germline CDR1 reads MRHNA; CDR2 reads SNTAGT. This CDR3 comprises 13 residues. The CDR3 coding sequence is TGTGCCAGCAGTGCACAGGAGAACACTGAAGCTTTCTTT. Amino acids: CASSAQENTEAFF.

This chain's CDR3 is CASSLQKGFGYTF. The CDR3 DNA reads TGTGCCAGCAGTTTACAAAAGGGGTTTGGCTACACCTTC. V usage is TRBV28 and J usage is TRBJ1-2, with D perhaps TRBD1 (5 bases). In germline, CDR1 is MDHEN, CDR2 SYDVKM. The V end was cut by 2 bases, the J end by 7 bases, with 11 bases between. There are 13 residues in the CDR3.

The chain links TRBV5-4 to TRBJ2-1; 8 nucleotides align to TRBD2. Per germline, CDR1 SGHNT and CDR2 YYREEE (reference sequence). The CDR3 has 14 amino acids. V shed 4 bases and J 6 bases; nucleotides not matched to a gene: 6. CDR3 DNA sequence: TGTGCCAGCAGCCTTTCGGGACTAGTCAATGAGCAGTTCTTC. Translation: CASSLSGLVNEQFF.

V usage is TRBV7-3 and J usage is TRBJ2-1, with D possibly being TRBD2 (5 bases). The length of the CDR3 is 17 residues. The germline CDR1 and CDR2 sequences are SGHTA and FQGTGA. V was cut by 5 bases and J by 4 bases, with 21 bases left in between. CDR3 sequence reads: CASSNAADLPPYNEQFF. The DNA of the CDR3 is TGTGCCAGCAGCAATGCGGCGGACTTGCCCCCTTACAATGAGCAGTTCTTC.

Turning to this clone: A junction end diverges from the germline sequence, so it may reflect a read error. V is TRBV6-6 and J is TRBJ2-5; TRBD2 aligns across 7 bases. The length of the CDR3 is 13 residues. Per germline, CDR1 MNHNY and CDR2 SVGAGI (reference sequence). The CDR3 DNA sequence: TGTGCCAGCAGTTACTCTCGGCGGGAGACCCGGTACTTC. It translates to CASSYSRRETRYF.

The chain joins TRBV5-4 to TRBJ2-5; a possible D gene is TRBD1 (5 bases). This CDR3 region has 14 residues. V lost 0 bases, J lost 4 bases, and 10 bases lay in between. Germline CDR1 and CDR2: SGHNT and YYREEE (reference sequence). CDR3 sequence (DNA): TGTGCCAGCAGCTTGGCGGCAGGGCGAGAGACCCAGTACTTC. Residues: CASSLAAGRETQYF.

The V and J genes are TRBV5-1 and TRBJ2-2, with unresolved D. CDR1 and CDR2 (germline): SGHRS, YFSETQ. Trimming shortened V by 4 bases and J by 2 bases, and 9 bases separated the two germline ends. This CDR3 is 14 amino acids long. The CDR3 DNA reads as TGCGCCAGCAGCAAGGCGGAAAACACCGGGGAGCTGTTTTTT. It is translated as CASSKAENTGELFF.

This chain links TRBV15 with TRBJ1-5, with no clear D. Trimming left V 3 bases short and J 4 bases short, with 7 bases between. Germline CDR1 and CDR2: LNHNV and YYDKDF (reference sequence). The CDR3 loop spans 13 amino acids. CDR3 region: CATSRGLNQPQHF. The CDR3 coding sequence is TGTGCCACCAGCAGGGGTCTTAATCAGCCCCAGCATTTT.

The chain has TRBV6-5 and TRBJ2-7; 9 bases line up with TRBD1. With V trimmed by 6 bases and J by 2 bases, 5 bases remained unmatched. This CDR3 region has 14 residues. Germline loops: CDR1 MNHEY, CDR2 SVGAGI. This CDR3 reads CASRGQGYTYEQYF. DNA of the CDR3: TGTGCCAGCAGGGGACAGGGCTATACCTACGAGCAGTACTTC.

In the case of this clone: At one end the junction does not follow the germline gene, possibly because of a read error. The chain uses TRBV4-2 and TRBJ2-4; TRBD1 matches 7 bases. This CDR3 contains 13 residues. Looked up from germline, CDR1 is LGHNA and CDR2 is YNFKEQ. For the CDR3, the DNA is TGTGCCAGCAGCGAAAGGGGGCTAGCTGGGTGGCACTTC. Protein: CASSERGLAGWHF.

The rearrangement uses TRBV5-1 and TRBJ2-2; 9 bases line up with TRBD1. The germline gives CDR1 SGHRS, CDR2 YFSETQ. The CDR3 sequence is 14 residues long. Germline trimming cut 6 bases from V and 6 bases from J; bases unmatched to any gene: 6. DNA of the CDR3: TGCGCCAGCACCCGACAGGGGGACGCCGGGGAGCTGTTTTTT. Translating gives CASTRQGDAGELFF.

V gene TRBV7-8 combines with J gene TRBJ2-3; TRBD2 agrees at 10 bases. Germline V gene data show CDR1 as SGHVS and CDR2 as FQNEAQ. Trimming cost V 6 bases and J 0 bases; bases outside gene matches: 9. The CDR3 totals 17 residues. DNA of the CDR3: TGTGCCAGCAGAAAAGGTGGTAGCGGGAGGAGCACAGATACGCAGTATTTT. This gives the protein CASRKGGSGRSTDTQYF.

This chain connects TRBV6-6 to TRBJ1-1; tentative D call: TRBD1 (5 bases). The CDR3 is made up of 12 amino acids. CDR1 is MNHNY, CDR2 SVGAGI, per germline (reference sequence). V was shortened by 6 bases and J by 8 bases, with 13 bases between the two germline ends. The CDR3 DNA sequence: TGTGCCAGCAGCAATCAGGGTATAGAAGCTTTCTTT. As protein: CASSNQGIEAFF.